Each of the 28 T cell receptor beta chains below was sequenced from the same sample in a study of T cell responses to AZD1222 COVID-19 vaccine. The assay was immunoSEQ multiplex PCR, and TCRdb's table has in-frame clones only and misses some. The sample lists around 140,000 clones, 85% to 95% occurring once. Sequencing was performed on peripheral blood, taken on day 0 of AZD1222 vaccination. The receptor set was obtained from an adult in good health.

This chain links TRBV18 with TRBJ1-5; the D is unclear. The CDR3 is 16 amino acids. V shed 4 bases and J shed 4 bases, with 17 bases lying between them. Germline values: CDR1 KGHSH, CDR2 LQKENI. The DNA of the CDR3 is TGTGCCAGCTCACTTGAAGCGGGAAAAATTAATCAGCCCCAGCATTTT. Encoded protein: CASSLEAGKINQPQHF.

The rearrangement joins TRBV6-5 to TRBJ2-2, with 7 bases that match TRBD2. This CDR3 spans 14 amino acids. Germline CDR1 reads MNHEY; CDR2 reads SVGAGI. V lost 8 bases to trimming and J lost 7 bases; unmatched junction nucleotides: 10. CDR3 amino acids: CASWGGATVGELFF. For the CDR3, the DNA is TGTGCCAGCTGGGGAGGGGCGACTGTCGGGGAGCTGTTTTTT.

The V gene is TRBV4-2, the J gene TRBJ2-7; D might be TRBD1 or TRBD2, each matching 5 bases. Trimming shortened V by 0 bases and J by 6 bases, and 21 bases separated the two germline ends. In germline, CDR1 is LGHNA, CDR2 YNFKEQ. The CDR3 loop spans 17 amino acids. Here the CDR3 DNA reads TGTGCCAGCAGCCAAGATAGGGCAGGGCAACCTGCGGGCGAGCAGTACTTC. This sequence encodes CASSQDRAGQPAGEQYF.

The gene calls are TRBV2 and TRBJ1-2, with no clear D. This CDR3 is 14 amino acids long. Germline V gene data show CDR1 as SNHLY and CDR2 as FYNNEI. DNA for the CDR3: TGTGCGCGCCAGGACCTGAGGGTGGGCTATGGCTACACCTTC. It is translated as CARQDLRVGYGYTF.

The chain uses TRBV5-8 and TRBJ2-1, with D uncertain. V was pared by 1 base and J by 7 bases, with 18 bases between. This CDR3 has 16 amino acids. CDR1 is SGHTS, CDR2 YDEGEE, per germline. The chain's CDR3 is CASSLLGKGGWNEQFF. In DNA form, the CDR3 reads TGTGCCAGCAGCTTGTTGGGCAAGGGCGGATGGAATGAGCAGTTCTTC.

The chain links TRBV4-3 to TRBJ1-1; D possibly corresponds to TRBD1 (5 bases). CDR3 size: 15 residues. V shed 5 bases and J shed 1 base, with 14 bases lying between them. From germline, CDR1 is LGHNA and CDR2 YSLEER. The CDR3 bases are TGCGCCAGCAGCGCCGCTTCCGGGACGAACACTGAAGCTTTCTTT. It codes for CASSAASGTNTEAFF.

The chain joins TRBV28 to TRBJ1-2; no reliable D call. This CDR3 contains 10 residues. Trimming removed 8 bases from V and 4 bases from J, with 5 bases in between. The germline V gene has CDR1 MDHEN and CDR2 SYDVKM. The CDR3, as DNA: TGTGCCAGCGGACCCTATGGCTACACCTTC. Translated, it gives CASGPYGYTF.

This rearrangement joins TRBV6-2 or TRBV6-3 to TRBJ1-5; TRBD1 agrees at 9 bases. The CDR3 contains 17 residues. V shed 5 bases and J 3 bases; nucleotides not matched to a gene: 11. Per germline, CDR1 MNHEY and CDR2 SVGEGT. Here the CDR3 DNA reads TGTGCCAGCAGTCCCCCGGGGACAGGGAGTCCCAATCAGCCCCAGCATTTT. Protein sequence: CASSPPGTGSPNQPQHF.

In the case of this clone: One end of the junction varies from germline; a read error may be responsible. The chain carries TRBV10-3 and TRBJ2-7, with D possibly TRBD1 on 5 matching bases. The CDR3 has 10 residues. CDR1 is ENHRY, CDR2 SYGVKD, per germline. The CDR3 spells CAISEGVKAF. The CDR3 coding sequence is TGTGCCATCAGTGAAGGGGTCAAAGCCTTC.

This chain links TRBV15 with TRBJ1-5, with 8 bases matching TRBD1. The CDR3 contains 15 residues. V gave up 1 base and J gave up 1 base; unmatched junction bases: 0. Germline V gives CDR1 LNHNV, CDR2 YYDKDF (reference sequence). For the CDR3, the DNA is TGTGCCACCAGCAGAGGACAGGGGAGCAATCAGCCCCAGCATTTT. Its translation is CATSRGQGSNQPQHF.

The chain is built from TRBV19 and TRBJ2-1; 8 positions match TRBD1. Germline CDR1 reads LNHDA; CDR2 reads SQIVND (reference sequence). This CDR3 spans 14 amino acids. The trim removed 5 bases at V and 7 bases at J, leaving 7 bases unmatched. The CDR3 DNA follows: TGTGCCAGTAGTTTCCGGGACAGGTTGAATGAGCAGTTCTTC. Protein product: CASSFRDRLNEQFF.

This rearrangement joins TRBV19 to TRBJ2-1; the match to TRBD1 covers 8 bases. Losses at the gene ends were 5 bases for V and 9 bases for J; bases not matched to a gene: 12. CDR1 and CDR2 from the germline V gene are LNHDA and SQIVND (reference sequence). The CDR3 length is 15 residues. DNA of the CDR3: TGTGCCAGTAGTCTCAGACAGGGGCGCATCGGTGAGCAGTTCTTC. This sequence encodes CASSLRQGRIGEQFF.

This chain links TRBV18 with TRBJ2-7, with 14 bases matching TRBD2. Germline values: CDR1 KGHSH, CDR2 LQKENI. This CDR3 spans 15 amino acids. Trimming took 0 bases from V and 12 from J; bases not matched to a gene: 7. CDR3 nucleotides: TGTGCCAGCTCACCACCGGGACTAGCGGGAGAGAGGTCGTACTTC. Its protein is CASSPPGLAGERSYF.

This CDR3 is CASSLRVSGNTEAFF. DNA of the CDR3: TGTGCCAGCAGCCTCAGGGTTTCAGGGAACACTGAAGCTTTCTTT. This chain links TRBV5-4 with TRBJ1-1; D is perhaps TRBD1 (5 bases). The CDR3 length is 15 residues. Trimming took 4 bases from V and 1 from J, leaving 14 bases between them. Germline V lookup: CDR1 SGHNT, CDR2 YYREEE (reference sequence).

The rearrangement joins TRBV4-3 to TRBJ2-7, with 15 bases matching TRBD2. V lost 4 bases, J lost 4 bases, and 2 bases stayed unmatched. The germline V gene has CDR1 LGHNA and CDR2 YSLEER. The CDR3 is 15 amino acids. DNA for the CDR3: TGCGCCAGCAGCCCCGGACTAGCGGGAGGGTACGAGCAGTACTTC. Its protein product is CASSPGLAGGYEQYF.

The sample holds one count of this clone. The chain combines TRBV7-8 with TRBJ1-1, with D unclear. The V end was cut by 1 base, the J end by 0 bases, with 6 bases between. Germline CDR1 and CDR2: SGHVS and FQNEAQ. The CDR3 has 14 residues. This CDR3 reads CASSLGEVNTEAFF. In DNA form, the CDR3 reads TGTGCCAGCAGCTTAGGGGAAGTGAACACTGAAGCTTTCTTT.

This chain links TRBV30 with TRBJ1-1; D is undetermined. Germline loops: CDR1 GTSNPN, CDR2 SVGIG (reference sequence). V dropped 1 base and J dropped 5 bases, with 8 bases sitting between them. CDR3 length: 12 residues. CDR3 nucleotide sequence: TGTGCCTGGAGTGAGACAATAACTGAAGCTTTCTTT. This translates into CAWSETITEAFF.

CDR3 coding DNA: TGTGCCAGTAGTAAGGGGTACCTGTACAATGAGCAGTTCTTC. Protein product: CASSKGYLYNEQFF. The J gene is TRBJ2-1, the V gene TRBV19; tentative D call: TRBD1 (5 bases). Germline values: CDR1 LNHDA, CDR2 SQIVND (reference sequence). The CDR3 covers 14 residues. V lost 4 bases and J 4 bases, leaving 11 bases between the germline ends.

The chain has TRBV21-1 and TRBJ2-7; no DNA check was done on the table's D call, TRBD1. TRBV21-1 is labeled a pseudogene. The CDR3 extends over 22 amino acids. The DNA of the CDR3 is TGTGCCAGCAGCTCCCACCCTAAATCTCTTCGGCAGGGACAGGAAGGCTACTACGAGCAGTACTTC. The encoded protein is CASSSHPKSLRQGQEGYYEQYF.

The chain recombines TRBV10-3 with TRBJ1-1; D ambiguous. Trimming pared 3 bases from V and 0 bases from J, leaving 8 bases between. The CDR3 runs 14 residues. Germline V lookup: CDR1 ENHRY, CDR2 SYGVKD. The CDR3 sequence is CAISDGSLNTEAFF. The CDR3 region has the DNA TGTGCCATCAGTGACGGATCCTTGAACACTGAAGCTTTCTTT.

The chain employs TRBV5-4 and TRBJ2-1, with TRBD2 identical over 7 bases. The CDR3 covers 16 residues. V lost 4 bases and J lost 0; bases outside the gene matches: 7. From germline, CDR1 is SGHNT and CDR2 YYREEE (reference sequence). The CDR3 loop is CASSQPSGGSYNEQFF. As DNA, the CDR3 is TGTGCCAGCAGCCAGCCTTCGGGGGGCTCCTACAATGAGCAGTTCTTC.

This clone was counted once. The V call is TRBV5-1, the J call TRBJ2-7; TRBD1 aligns across 9 bases. The CDR3 is 22 residues long. V shed 1 base and J 1 base; nucleotides not matched to a gene: 24. The germline gives CDR1 SGHRS, CDR2 YFSETQ. CDR3 residues: CASSLSGSPYRGRQGGSYEQYF. CDR3 nucleotide sequence: TGCGCCAGCAGCTTGTCCGGGAGTCCTTACCGGGGAAGACAGGGGGGATCCTACGAGCAGTACTTC.

The chain joins TRBV5-8 to TRBJ2-3; the match to TRBD2 covers 8 bases. Germline V gene sequence: CDR1 SGHTS, CDR2 YDEGEE. CDR3 size: 16 residues. V gave up 0 bases and J gave up 2 bases; unmatched junction bases: 5. The CDR3 coding sequence is TGTGCCAGCAGCTTGGAGCTAGCGGGCACCACAGATACGCAGTATTTT. It translates to CASSLELAGTTDTQYF.

The chain has TRBV27 and TRBJ1-6; D is unresolved. This CDR3 contains 13 residues. V was trimmed by 6 bases and J by 11 bases, leaving 14 bases between them. Germline V gene data show CDR1 as MNHEY and CDR2 as SMNVEV (reference sequence). The CDR3 is CASSLVNITPLHF. Written as DNA, the CDR3 is TGTGCCAGCAGCTTAGTTAATATTACACCCCTCCACTTT.

The gene calls are TRBV3-1 (or the pseudogene TRBV3-2) and TRBJ2-2; 12 positions match TRBD2. V shed 0 bases, J shed 8 bases, and the junction held 10 bases outside the gene matches. CDR1 LGHDT and CDR2 YNNKEL come from the germline V gene (reference sequence). CDR3 length: 18 amino acids. The CDR3 DNA reads as TGTGCCAGCAGCCAAGAAGGGAGACTAGCGGGGGCCCCTGGGGAGCTGTTTTTT. Translated, it gives CASSQEGRLAGAPGELFF.

The gene calls are TRBV7-7 and TRBJ2-5; 9 positions match TRBD2. V shed 4 bases, J shed 4 bases, and the junction held 7 bases outside the gene matches. CDR1 and CDR2 (germline): SSHAT, FNYEAQ (reference sequence). CDR3 length: 15 amino acids. The CDR3, as DNA: TGTGCCAGCAGCTGGAGCGGGGGGCTAGGAGAGACCCAGTACTTC. This encodes CASSWSGGLGETQYF. Drawing the rest from reference TRBV7-7 and TRBJ2-5, the complete variable domain is GAGVSQSPRYKVTKRGQDVTLRCDPISSHATLYWYQQALGQGPEFLTYFNYEAQPDKSGLPSDRFSAERPEGSISTLTIQRTEQRDSAMYRCASSWSGGLGETQYFGPGTRLLVL.

The genes are TRBV7-8 and TRBJ2-7; a weak D match, TRBD2 (5 bases). The ends were cut back, 0 bases at V and 0 bases at J, with 15 bases in the middle. This CDR3 has 17 amino acids. Germline CDR1 and CDR2: SGHVS and FQNEAQ. This CDR3 reads CASSLARARGGSYEQYF. CDR3 nucleotides: TGTGCCAGCAGCTTAGCGCGGGCTAGAGGAGGCTCCTACGAGCAGTACTTC.

This chain uses TRBV6-1 with TRBJ1-2; D gene ambiguous. Trimming shortened V by 0 bases and J by 5 bases, and 16 bases separated the two germline ends. The length of the CDR3 is 16 residues. Germline CDR1 MNHNS, CDR2 SASEGT. The CDR3 DNA reads TGTGCCAGCAGTGAAGCGCTTCTCTGGCAACCTTATGGCTACACCTTC. Protein: CASSEALLWQPYGYTF.